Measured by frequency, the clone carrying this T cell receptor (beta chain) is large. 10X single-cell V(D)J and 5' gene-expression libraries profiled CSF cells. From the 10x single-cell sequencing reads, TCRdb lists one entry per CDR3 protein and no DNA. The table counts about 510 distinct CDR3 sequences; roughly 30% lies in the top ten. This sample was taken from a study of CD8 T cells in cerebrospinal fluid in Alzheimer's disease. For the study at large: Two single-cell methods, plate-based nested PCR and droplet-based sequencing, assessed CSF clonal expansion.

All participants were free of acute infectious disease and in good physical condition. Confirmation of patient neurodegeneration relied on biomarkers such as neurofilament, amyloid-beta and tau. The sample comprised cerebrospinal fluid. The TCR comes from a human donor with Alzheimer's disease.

The CDR3 spells CASSYRTAVGQFF. The chain is built from TRBV12-3 or TRBV12-4 and TRBJ2-1; TCRdb picks TRBD1, but there is no DNA to check that call. CDR3 length: 13 residues.